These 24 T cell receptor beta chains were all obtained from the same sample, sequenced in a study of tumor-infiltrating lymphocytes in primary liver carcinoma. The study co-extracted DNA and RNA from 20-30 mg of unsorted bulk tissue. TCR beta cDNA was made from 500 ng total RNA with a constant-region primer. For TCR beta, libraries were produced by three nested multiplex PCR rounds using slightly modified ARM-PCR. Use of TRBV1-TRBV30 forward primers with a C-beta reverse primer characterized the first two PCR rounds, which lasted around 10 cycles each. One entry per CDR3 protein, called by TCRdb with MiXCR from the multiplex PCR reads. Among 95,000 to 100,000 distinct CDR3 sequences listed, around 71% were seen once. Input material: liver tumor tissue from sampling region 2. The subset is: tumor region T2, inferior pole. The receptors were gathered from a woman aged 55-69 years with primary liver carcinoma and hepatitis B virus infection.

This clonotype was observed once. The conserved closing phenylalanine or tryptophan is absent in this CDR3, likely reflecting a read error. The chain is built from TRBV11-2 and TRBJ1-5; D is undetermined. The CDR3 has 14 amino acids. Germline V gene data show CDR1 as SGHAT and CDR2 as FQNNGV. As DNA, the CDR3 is TGTGCCAGCAGCCGCGTCGGCCGCAATCAGCCTCAGCATTTG. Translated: CASSRVGRNQPQHL.

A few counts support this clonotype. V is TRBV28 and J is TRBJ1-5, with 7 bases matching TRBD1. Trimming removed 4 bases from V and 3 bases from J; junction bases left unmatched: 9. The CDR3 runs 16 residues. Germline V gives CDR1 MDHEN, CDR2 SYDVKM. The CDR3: CASSSARGLNNQPQHF. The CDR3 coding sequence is TGTGCCAGCAGTTCAGCGAGGGGGCTAAACAATCAGCCCCAGCATTTT.

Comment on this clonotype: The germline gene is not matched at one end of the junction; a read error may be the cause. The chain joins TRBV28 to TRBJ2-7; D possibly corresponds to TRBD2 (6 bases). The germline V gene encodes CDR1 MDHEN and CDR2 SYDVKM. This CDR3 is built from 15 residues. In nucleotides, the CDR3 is TGTGACAGCAGTAGGAGGGACGGACGGTCGTACGAGCAGTACTTC. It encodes CDSSRRDGRSYEQYF.

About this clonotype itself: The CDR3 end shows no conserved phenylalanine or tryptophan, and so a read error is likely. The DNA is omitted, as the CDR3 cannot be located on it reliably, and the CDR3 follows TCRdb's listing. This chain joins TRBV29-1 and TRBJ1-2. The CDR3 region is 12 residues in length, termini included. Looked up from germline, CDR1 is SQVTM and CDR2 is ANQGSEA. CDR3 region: CSVEANNYGNTV.

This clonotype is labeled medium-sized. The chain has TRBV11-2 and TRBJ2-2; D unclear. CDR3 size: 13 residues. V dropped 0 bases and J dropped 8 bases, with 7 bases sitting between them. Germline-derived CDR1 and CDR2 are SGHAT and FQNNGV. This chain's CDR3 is CASSLDTWGELFF. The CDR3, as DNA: TGTGCCAGCAGCTTAGACACGTGGGGGGAGCTGTTTTTT. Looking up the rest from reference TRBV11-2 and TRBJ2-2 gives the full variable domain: EAGVAQSPRYKIIEKRQSVAFWCNPISGHATLYWYQQILGQGPKLLIQFQNNGVVDDSQLPKDRFSAERLKGVDSTLKIQPAKLEDSAVYLCASSLDTWGELFFGEGSRLTVL.

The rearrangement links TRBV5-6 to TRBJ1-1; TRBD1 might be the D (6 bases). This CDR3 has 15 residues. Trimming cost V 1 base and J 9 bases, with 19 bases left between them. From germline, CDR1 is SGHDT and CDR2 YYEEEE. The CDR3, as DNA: TGTGCCAGCAGCTTGCGGACAGCAAGAAACACCAAAGCTTTCTTT. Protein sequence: CASSLRTARNTKAFF.

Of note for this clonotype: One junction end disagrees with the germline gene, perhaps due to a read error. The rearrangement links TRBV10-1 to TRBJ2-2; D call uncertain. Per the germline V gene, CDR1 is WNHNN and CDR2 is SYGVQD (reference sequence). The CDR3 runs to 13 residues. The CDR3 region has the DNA TGCGCCAGCAGTCTCAGGAACGCCGGGGAGCTGTTTTTT. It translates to CASSLRNAGELFF.

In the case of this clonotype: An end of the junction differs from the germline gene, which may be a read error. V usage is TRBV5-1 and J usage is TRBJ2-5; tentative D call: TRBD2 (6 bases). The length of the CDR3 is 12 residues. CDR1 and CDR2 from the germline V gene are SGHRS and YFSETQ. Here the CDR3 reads CASSERRENQYF. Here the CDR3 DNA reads TGCGCCAGCAGCGAGCGCCGGGAGAACCAGTACTTC.

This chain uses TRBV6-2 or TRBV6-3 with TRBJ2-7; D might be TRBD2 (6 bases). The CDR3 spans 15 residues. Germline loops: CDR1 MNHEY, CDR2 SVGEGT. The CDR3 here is CVRSRLGETSYEQYF. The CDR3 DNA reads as TGTGTCAGGAGCCGACTAGGAGAAACCTCCTACGAGCAGTACTTC.

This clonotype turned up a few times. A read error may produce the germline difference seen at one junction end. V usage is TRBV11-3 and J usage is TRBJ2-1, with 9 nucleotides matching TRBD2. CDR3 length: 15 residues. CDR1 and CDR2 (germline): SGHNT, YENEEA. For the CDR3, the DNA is TGTGCCATTGGAGGGGGCGGGAGGGGGTACAATGAGCGGTTCTTC. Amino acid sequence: CAIGGGGRGYNERFF.

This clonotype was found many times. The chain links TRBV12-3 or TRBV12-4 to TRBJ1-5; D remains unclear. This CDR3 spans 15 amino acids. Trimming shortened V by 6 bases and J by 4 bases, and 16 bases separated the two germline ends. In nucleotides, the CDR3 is TGTGCCAGCAGCCAATTATCCAGTGTTAATCAGCCCCAGCATTTT. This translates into CASSQLSSVNQPQHF.

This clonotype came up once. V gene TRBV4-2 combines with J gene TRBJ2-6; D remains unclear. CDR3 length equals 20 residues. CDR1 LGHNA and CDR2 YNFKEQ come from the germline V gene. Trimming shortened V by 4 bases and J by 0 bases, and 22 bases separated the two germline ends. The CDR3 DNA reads TGTGCCAGCAGCCCCTCCCGGGCGGCCTTAAGCGTCTCTGGGGCCAACGTCCTGACTTTC. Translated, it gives CASSPSRAALSVSGANVLTF.

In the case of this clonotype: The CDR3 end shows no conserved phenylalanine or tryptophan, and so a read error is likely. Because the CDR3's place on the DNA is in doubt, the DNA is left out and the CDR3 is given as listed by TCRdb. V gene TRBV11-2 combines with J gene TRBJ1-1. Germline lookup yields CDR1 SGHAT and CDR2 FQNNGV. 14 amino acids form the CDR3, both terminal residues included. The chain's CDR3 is CASSLLGVNTGALC.

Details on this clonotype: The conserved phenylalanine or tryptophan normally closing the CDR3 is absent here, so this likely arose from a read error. This CDR3 reads CASTTFHSIQPQHY. CDR3 bases: TGTGCCAGCACAACATTCCATAGCATTCAGCCCCAGCATTAT. The chain is built from TRBV12-3 or TRBV12-4 and TRBJ1-5, with D hard to call. The CDR3 consists of 14 residues.

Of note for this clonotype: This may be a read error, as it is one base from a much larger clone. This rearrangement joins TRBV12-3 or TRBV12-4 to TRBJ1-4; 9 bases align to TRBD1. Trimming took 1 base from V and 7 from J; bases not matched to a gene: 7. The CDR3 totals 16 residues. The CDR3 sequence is CASSLDRQGGSEKLFF. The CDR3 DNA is TGTGCCAGCAGTTTAGACCGACAGGGGGGTAGTGAAAAACTGTTTTTT.

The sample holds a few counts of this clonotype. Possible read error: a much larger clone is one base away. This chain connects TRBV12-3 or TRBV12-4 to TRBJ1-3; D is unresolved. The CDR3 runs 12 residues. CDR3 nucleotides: TGTGTCAGCAGTTCTGGGCTAAACACCATATATTTT. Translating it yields CVSSSGLNTIYF.

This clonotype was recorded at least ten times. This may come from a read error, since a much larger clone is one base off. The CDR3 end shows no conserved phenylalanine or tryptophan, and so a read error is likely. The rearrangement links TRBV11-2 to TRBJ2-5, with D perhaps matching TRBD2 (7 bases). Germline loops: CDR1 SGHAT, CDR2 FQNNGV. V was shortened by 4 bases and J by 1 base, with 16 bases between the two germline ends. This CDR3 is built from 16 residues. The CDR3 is CASSSLRGGFQETQYL. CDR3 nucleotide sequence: TGTGCCAGCAGCTCACTAAGGGGGGGCTTCCAAGAGACCCAGTACCTC.

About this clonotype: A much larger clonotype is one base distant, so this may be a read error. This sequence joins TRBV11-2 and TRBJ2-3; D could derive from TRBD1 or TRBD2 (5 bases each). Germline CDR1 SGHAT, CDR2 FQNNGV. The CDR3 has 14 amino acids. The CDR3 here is CAGSLGTNTDTQYF. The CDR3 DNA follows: TGTGCCGGCAGCTTAGGGACCAACACAGATACGCAGTATTTT.

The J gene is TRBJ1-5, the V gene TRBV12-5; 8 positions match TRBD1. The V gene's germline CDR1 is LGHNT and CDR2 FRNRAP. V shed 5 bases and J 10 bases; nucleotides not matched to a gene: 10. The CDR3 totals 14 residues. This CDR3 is CASGMGDRSDPQHF. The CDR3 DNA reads TGTGCTAGTGGTATGGGGGACAGGTCGGACCCCCAGCATTTT.

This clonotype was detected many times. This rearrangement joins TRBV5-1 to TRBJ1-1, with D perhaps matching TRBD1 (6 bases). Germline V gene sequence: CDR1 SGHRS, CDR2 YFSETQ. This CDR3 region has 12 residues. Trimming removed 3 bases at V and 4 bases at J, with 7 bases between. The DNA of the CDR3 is TGCGCCAGCAGCTCAGGGGCCACTGAAGCTTTCTTT. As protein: CASSSGATEAFF.

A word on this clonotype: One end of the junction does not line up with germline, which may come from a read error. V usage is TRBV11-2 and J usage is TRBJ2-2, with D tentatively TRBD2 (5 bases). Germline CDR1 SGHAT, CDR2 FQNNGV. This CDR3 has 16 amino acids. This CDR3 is CAGSFGTVSATGELFF. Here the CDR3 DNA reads TGTGCCGGCAGCTTTGGTACGGTTAGCGCAACCGGGGAGTTGTTTTTT.

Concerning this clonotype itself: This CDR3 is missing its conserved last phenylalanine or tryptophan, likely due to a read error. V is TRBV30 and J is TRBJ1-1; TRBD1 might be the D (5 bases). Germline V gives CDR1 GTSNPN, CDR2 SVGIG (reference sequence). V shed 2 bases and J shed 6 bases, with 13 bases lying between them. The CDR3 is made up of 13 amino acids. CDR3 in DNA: TGTGCCTGGAGTAGAAGCAGGGTGTCTGAAGCTTTCTAT. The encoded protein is CAWSRSRVSEAFY.

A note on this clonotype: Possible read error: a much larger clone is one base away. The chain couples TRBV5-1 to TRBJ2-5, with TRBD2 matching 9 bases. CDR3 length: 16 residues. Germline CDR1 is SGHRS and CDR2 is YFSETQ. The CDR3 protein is CAGRPVIAGVGETQYF. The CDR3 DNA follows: TGCGCCGGCAGGCCCGTTATAGCGGGAGTGGGGGAGACCCAGTACTTC.

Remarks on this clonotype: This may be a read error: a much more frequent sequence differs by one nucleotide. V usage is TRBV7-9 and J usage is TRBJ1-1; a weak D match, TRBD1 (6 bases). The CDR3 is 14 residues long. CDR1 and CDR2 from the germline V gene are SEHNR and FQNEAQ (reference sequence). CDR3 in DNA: TGTGCCAGAAGCTTAGGGACAAGGAACACTGAAGCTTTCTTT. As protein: CARSLGTRNTEAFF.